This T cell receptor (beta chain) emerged from a study of human T cells and chemical hapten exposure. Study-level background: Patches with 0.01% DPC went on the upper back, and the tests were read at 6 days. Study-level results: Unchanged with DPC sensitization were TCRs above 1 in 1000 frequency.

Regarding this clonotype: Its antigen is currently unknown.

As for time point: pre-sensitization, week 0. Treatment specified: therapeutic diphenylcyclopropenone sensitization with weekly scalp DPC. The CDR3 contains 14 residues. Germline-derived CDR1 and CDR2 are LGHDT and YNNKEL (reference sequence). V was clipped by 1 base and J by 3 bases, with 10 bases between them. Per the original methods: Sample TCR totals centred on a median of approximately 100,000, ranging about 20,000 to 700,000. TCRdb analysed the RACE reads with MiXCR anew, one entry per CDR3 protein. The V and J calls and clone size come from TCRdb's table, not from the authors' own analysis. The table has roughly 110,000 distinct CDR3 sequences, 12% seen once.

The chain has TRBV3-1 and TRBJ2-7, with a tentative D call TRBD1 (6 bases). The sequence derives from a woman in her forties or fifties with alopecia areata. Some clones in this sample may be carry-over from other donors' samples. The sequencing used whole blood, collected in connection with sensitization to the hapten diphenylcyclopropenone (DPC). CDR3: CASSQAPGHYEQYF. CDR3 nucleotide sequence: TGTGCCAGCAGCCAAGCCCCGGGACACTACGAGCAGTACTTC.